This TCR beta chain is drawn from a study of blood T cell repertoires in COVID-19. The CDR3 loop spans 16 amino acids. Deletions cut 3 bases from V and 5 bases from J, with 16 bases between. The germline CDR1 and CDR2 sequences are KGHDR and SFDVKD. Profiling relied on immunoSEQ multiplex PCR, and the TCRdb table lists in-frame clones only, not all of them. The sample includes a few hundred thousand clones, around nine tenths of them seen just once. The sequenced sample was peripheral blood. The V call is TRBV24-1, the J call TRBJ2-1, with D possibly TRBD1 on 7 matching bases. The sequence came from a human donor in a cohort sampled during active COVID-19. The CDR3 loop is CATSDRQGGKHNEQFF. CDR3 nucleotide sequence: TGTGCCACCAGTGATCGGCAGGGGGGTAAACACAATGAGCAGTTCTTC.